This T cell receptor beta chain was recorded in a study of monozygotic twins with inflammatory bowel disease. CDR1 and CDR2 from the germline V gene are DFQATT and SNEGSKA (reference sequence). The CDR3 runs to 11 residues. General study findings and limits: Part of the variability in patient repertoires may have come from differing immunosuppressive treatments.

With respect to this clonotype: The antigen remains unidentified.

The team made cDNA by running eight separate reactions for each sample. TCRdb reprocessed the 5' RACE reads, keeping one entry per CDR3 protein, no DNA. The repertoire table contains about 160,000 distinct CDR3 sequences. This sequence originates from a human donor with ulcerative colitis or Crohn's disease, or a healthy co-twin of an affected twin (not recorded which). The material sequenced was blood. The V gene is TRBV20-1, the J gene TRBJ2-7. The CDR3 protein is CSVGLAYEQYF.